The 8 T cell receptor beta chains below come from one sample, sequenced in a study of vaccination and CD4 T cells after COVID-19. With the Oncomine TCR Beta short-read assay, DNA from cultured CD4+ T cells was sequenced. One entry per CDR3 protein, called by TCRdb with MiXCR from the PCR reads. The sample has about 9,700 distinct CDR3 sequences, roughly 76% seen once; the top ten hold 37%. Which antigens these TCRs recognize remains unknown. Documented treatment: approximately nine-day PBMC culture with coronavirus spike peptide pools or control peptides (ViraFEST assay). The sample was CD4+ T cells from blood, cultured in vitro. These receptors were obtained from a human donor who had recovered from COVID-19.

V is TRBV6-1 and J is TRBJ2-7; possibly TRBD2 for D (5 bases). The CDR3 runs to 12 residues. Between the trimmed V and J ends, which lost 5 bases and 8 bases, there was a span of 13 bases. The germline V gene has CDR1 MNHNS and CDR2 SASEGT. In DNA form, the CDR3 reads TGTGCCAGCAGTCACGGTGGGGAGAAGCAGTACTTC. Protein sequence: CASSHGGEKQYF.

J is TRBJ2-5 and V is TRBV11-3; 7 nucleotides line up with TRBD1. The CDR3 contains 15 residues. V was pared by 0 bases and J by 3 bases, with 4 bases of the junction left unmatched. Germline V gives CDR1 SGHNT, CDR2 YENEEA. The CDR3 here is CASSLEGDREETQYF. CDR3 DNA: TGTGCCAGCAGCTTAGAGGGAGACAGGGAAGAGACCCAGTACTTC. The variable domain in full, with the rest retrieved from reference TRBV11-3 and TRBJ2-5, is EAGVVQSPRYKIIEKKQPVAFWCNPISGHNTLYWYLQNLGQGPELLIRYENEEAVDDSQLPKDRFSAERLKGVDSTLKIQPAELGDSAVYLCASSLEGDREETQYFGPGTRLLVL.

This chain uses TRBV27 with TRBJ1-2; 10 bases line up with TRBD1. The CDR3 is 15 amino acids. V shed 4 bases and J 4 bases; nucleotides not matched to a gene: 6. Germline CDR1 MNHEY, CDR2 SMNVEV (reference sequence). CDR3 loop: CASSSPGQGVYGYTF. In DNA form, the CDR3 reads TGTGCCAGCAGTTCACCCGGACAGGGGGTCTATGGCTACACCTTC.

The gene calls are TRBV20-1 and TRBJ1-1, with TRBD1 identical over 7 bases. The CDR3 is made up of 13 amino acids. V shed 0 bases and J 5 bases; nucleotides not matched to a gene: 3. Per the germline V gene, CDR1 is DFQATT and CDR2 is SNEGSKA (reference sequence). The CDR3 DNA reads as TGCAGTGCTAGAGAAGGGGGCTGGACTGAAGCTTTCTTT. This gives the protein CSAREGGWTEAFF.

The table lists this clonotype with a count of one. This sequence joins TRBV5-5 and TRBJ2-5; tentative D call: TRBD1 (5 bases). The germline CDR1 and CDR2 sequences are SGHKS and YYEKEE (reference sequence). V was shortened by 4 bases and J by 5 bases, with 15 bases between the two germline ends. CDR3 length: 14 residues. CDR3 nucleotide sequence: TGTGCCAGCAGCGCTAGGGGCAGGGCGGAGACCCAGTACTTC. It yields the protein CASSARGRAETQYF.

The CDR3 DNA reads TGCAGCGTGGGTACAGGGCTCGGGAACACTGAAGCTTTCTTT. Its translation: CSVGTGLGNTEAFF. V usage is TRBV29-1 and J usage is TRBJ1-1, with D maybe TRBD1 (6 bases). Per the germline V gene, CDR1 is SQVTM and CDR2 is ANQGSEA. The CDR3 contains 14 residues. V was clipped by 6 bases and J by 1 base, with 15 bases between them.

The chain is built from TRBV19 and TRBJ1-5, with 11 bases aligning to TRBD1. J gave up 7 bases and V 10 bases, and 6 bases lay outside the gene matches. The CDR3 consists of 13 residues. In germline, CDR1 is LNHDA, CDR2 SQIVND (reference sequence). CDR3 coding DNA: TGTGCCACCGGACAGGGGGCTAGGCAGCCCCAGCATTTT. It yields the protein CATGQGARQPQHF.

The table lists this clonotype with a few counts. One junction end does not reproduce the germline sequence, and a read error may be involved. The V gene is TRBV20-1, the J gene TRBJ1-2, with D perhaps TRBD1 (5 bases). CDR3 length equals 15 residues. CDR1 is DFQATT, CDR2 SNEGSKA, per germline (reference sequence). CDR3 sequence reads: CSAGERDGLWGGYTF. The CDR3 DNA sequence: TGCAGTGCTGGAGAACGGGACGGCCTATGGGGTGGCTACACCTTC.